Listed here are 23 T cell receptor beta chains from one sample, sequenced in a study of shared clonotypes between healthy human individuals. Clones were read by immunoSEQ multiplex PCR, and TCRdb kept only the in-frame ones, dropping some. The repertoire holds over a million clones, with 78% as singletons. The sample comprised memory CD4+ T cells from PBMCs. Subset specified: CD45RA-negative fraction. These receptors all come from a man younger than 35 in good health. Some clones in this sample may be carry-over from other donors' samples.

The chain uses TRBV25-1 and TRBJ2-7, with D possibly matching TRBD1 (5 bases). V was trimmed by 8 bases and J by 4 bases, leaving 9 bases between them. This CDR3 has 11 residues. Germline V gene sequence: CDR1 MGHDK, CDR2 SYGVNS. The CDR3 sequence is CASGHRYEQYF. CDR3 sequence (DNA): TGTGCCAGCGGTCACAGGTACGAGCAGTACTTC.

This chain links TRBV30 with TRBJ2-4, with 9 bases fitting TRBD1. V shed 6 bases and J 8 bases; nucleotides not matched to a gene: 11. CDR1 and CDR2 from the germline V gene are GTSNPN and SVGIG (reference sequence). The CDR3 consists of 14 residues. CDR3 loop: CACKQVQGADIQYF. CDR3 nucleotides: TGTGCCTGTAAACAAGTACAGGGGGCGGACATTCAGTACTTC. Using reference TRBV30 and TRBJ2-4 for the parts outside the CDR3, the full variable domain is SQTIHQWPATLVQPVGSPLSLECTVEGTSNPNLYWYRQAAGRGLQLLFYSVGIGQISSEVPQNLSASRPQDRQFILSSKKLLLSDSGFYLCACKQVQGADIQYFGAGTRLSVL.

The chain has TRBV27 and TRBJ1-3; D is undetermined. V was pared by 7 bases and J by 8 bases, with 21 bases between. CDR1 and CDR2 from the germline V gene are MNHEY and SMNVEV (reference sequence). The CDR3 has 15 amino acids. The CDR3 protein is CASKESQSGVDTIYF. The CDR3 nucleotides read TGTGCCAGCAAAGAATCCCAATCCGGGGTTGACACCATATATTTT.

V gene TRBV27 combines with J gene TRBJ1-5, with D unresolved. The V end lost 3 bases, the J end lost 2 bases, and 8 bases lay between the germline ends. Germline-derived CDR1 and CDR2 are MNHEY and SMNVEV (reference sequence). The CDR3 is 14 amino acids. The CDR3 sequence: CASSFRGGNQPQHF. The DNA for the CDR3 is TGTGCCAGCAGTTTTAGAGGTGGCAATCAGCCCCAGCATTTT.

This clone was seen just once. The CDR3 DNA reads TGCGCCAGCAGCTCTGCGGGCGGCACCACAGATACGCAGTATTTT. Translation gives CASSSAGGTTDTQYF. The J gene is TRBJ2-3, the V gene TRBV5-1; possible D gene TRBD2, 5 bases. V lost 3 bases, J lost 2 bases, and 13 bases lay in between. Germline V CDR1 and CDR2: SGHRS, YFSETQ. This CDR3 has 15 amino acids. The full variable domain, completed using reference TRBV5-1 and TRBJ2-3, is KAGVTQTPRYLIKTRGQQVTLSCSPISGHRSVSWYQQTPGQGLQFLFEYFSETQRNKGNFPGRFSGRQFSNSRSEMNVSTLELGDSALYLCASSSAGGTTDTQYFGPGTRLTVL.

V and J are TRBV19 and TRBJ2-3; tentative D call: TRBD2 (5 bases). V lost 6 bases, J lost 2 bases, and 18 bases lay in between. The CDR3 extends over 16 amino acids. Germline CDR1 is LNHDA and CDR2 is SQIVND (reference sequence). CDR3: CASSPMSAGATDTQYF. DNA of the CDR3: TGTGCCAGTAGCCCCATGAGCGCGGGCGCCACAGATACGCAGTATTTT.

The CDR3 reads CASSPEGQVAYEQYF. CDR3 DNA: TGTGCCAGCAGCCCCGAAGGTCAGGTCGCCTACGAGCAGTACTTC. The chain joins TRBV7-3 to TRBJ2-7; D is unresolved. The CDR3 has 15 amino acids. The ends were cut back, 5 bases at V and 2 bases at J, with 16 bases in the middle. Germline V gene sequence: CDR1 SGHTA, CDR2 FQGTGA.

This clone has a single count. The V and J genes are TRBV11-2 and TRBJ1-1; possibly TRBD1 for D (5 bases). Germline V gene sequence: CDR1 SGHAT, CDR2 FQNNGV. The V gene lost 5 bases and the J gene lost 7 bases, with 14 bases spanning the gap. CDR3 size: 13 residues. The CDR3 sequence: CASSPGTALEAFF. The CDR3 DNA reads as TGTGCCAGCAGCCCCGGGACGGCCCTTGAAGCTTTCTTT.

Notes on this clone: It differs at one base from a far larger clone, so likely a read error. The same CDR3 is also encoded by other DNA sequences in this sample. The chain employs TRBV6-6 and TRBJ1-1, with D perhaps TRBD1 (6 bases). CDR1 is MNHNY, CDR2 SVGAGI, per germline (reference sequence). The CDR3 spans 14 residues. Trimming removed 2 bases at V and 1 base at J, with 8 bases between. The CDR3 loop reads CASSYGDTNTEAFF. CDR3 DNA sequence: TGTGCCAGCAGTTACGGGGACACGAACACTGAAGCTTTCTTT.

This chain uses TRBV5-1 with TRBJ2-2; the D is unclear. V dropped 0 bases and J dropped 0 bases, with 6 bases sitting between them. This CDR3 region has 15 residues. Germline V CDR1 and CDR2: SGHRS, YFSETQ. In DNA form, the CDR3 reads TGCGCCAGCAGCTTGGGGAATTCGAACACCGGGGAGCTGTTTTTT. Translating gives CASSLGNSNTGELFF.

V and J are TRBV5-1 and TRBJ2-5; TRBD2 is a possible D gene (6 bases). The V gene lost 3 bases and the J gene lost 1 base, with 13 bases spanning the gap. The CDR3 runs 15 residues. The germline V gene has CDR1 SGHRS and CDR2 YFSETQ. DNA for the CDR3: TGCGCCAGCAGCTGGGACTCCCGGGGCCAAGAGACCCAGTACTTC. Translating it yields CASSWDSRGQETQYF.

The chain couples TRBV19 to TRBJ1-1; D unclear. This CDR3 is built from 11 residues. The V gene lost 7 bases and the J gene lost 6 bases, with 9 bases spanning the gap. CDR1 is LNHDA and CDR2 is SQIVND in the germline V gene (reference sequence). CDR3 DNA: TGTGCCAGTATGATAAGCTCTGAAGCTTTCTTT. It is translated as CASMISSEAFF.

The chain carries TRBV11-3 and TRBJ2-2; tentatively, D is TRBD2 (7 bases). The germline V and J ends were trimmed by 8 bases and 1 base, with 20 bases remaining between them. Germline values: CDR1 SGHNT, CDR2 YENEEA. The CDR3 has 17 amino acids. The DNA of the CDR3 is TGTGCCAGCGACCCCCCGGGGGGCAGGGAGAACACCGGGGAGCTGTTTTTT. The encoded protein is CASDPPGGRENTGELFF. Based on the CDR3 plus reference TRBV11-3 and TRBJ2-2, the full variable domain is EAGVVQSPRYKIIEKKQPVAFWCNPISGHNTLYWYLQNLGQGPELLIRYENEEAVDDSQLPKDRFSAERLKGVDSTLKIQPAELGDSAVYLCASDPPGGRENTGELFFGEGSRLTVL.

The chain has TRBV7-3 and TRBJ1-3; no firm D call. V lost 5 bases, J lost 0 bases, and 11 bases lay in between. CDR1 SGHTA and CDR2 FQGTGA come from the germline V gene. The CDR3 length is 15 residues. The CDR3 DNA is TGTGCCAGCAGCCCGCGAGGGAACTCTGGAAACACCATATATTTT. This encodes CASSPRGNSGNTIYF.

This chain links TRBV12-5 with TRBJ2-5, with 7 bases matching TRBD2. Germline loops: CDR1 LGHNT, CDR2 FRNRAP. The CDR3 runs 16 residues. Trimming removed 0 bases from V and 6 bases from J; junction bases left unmatched: 10. CDR3 sequence: CASGLVIGRGSKTQYF. CDR3 sequence (DNA): TGTGCTAGTGGTTTGGTAATCGGTCGCGGGAGTAAGACCCAGTACTTC.

The CDR3 is CASTSLYEQYF. In DNA, the CDR3 is TGTGCCAGCACCAGCCTCTACGAGCAGTACTTC. The V call is TRBV7-9, the J call TRBJ2-7; D ambiguous. V was trimmed by 7 bases and J by 3 bases, leaving 7 bases between them. Germline V CDR1 and CDR2: SEHNR, FQNEAQ (reference sequence). The CDR3 length is 11 residues.

The chain employs TRBV9 and TRBJ1-3; D might be TRBD1 (5 bases). This CDR3 region has 19 residues. Between the trimmed V and J ends, which lost 3 bases and 0 bases, there was a span of 22 bases. Germline loops: CDR1 SGDLS, CDR2 YYNGEE. CDR3 in DNA: TGTGCCAGCAGCGACCCATCGCGGTACCCGGGGCCCTCTGGAAACACCATATATTTT. This encodes CASSDPSRYPGPSGNTIYF.

The chain recombines TRBV6-5 with TRBJ2-6; 11 bases align to TRBD1. The junction had 3 bases not matched to a gene; V was cut back by 8 bases and J by 3 bases. CDR3 size: 15 residues. Germline values: CDR1 MNHEY, CDR2 SVGAGI. The CDR3 nucleotides are TGTGCCAGCGGACAGGGGGCATTTGGGGCCAACGTCCTGACTTTC. Protein product: CASGQGAFGANVLTF.

The chain is built from TRBV28 and TRBJ1-3; D is uncertain. This CDR3 is built from 13 residues. With 7 bases removed from V and 1 base from J, the gap between germline ends came to 8 bases. The germline CDR1 and CDR2 sequences are MDHEN and SYDVKM. For the CDR3, the DNA is TGTGCCAGCACTCTCGCTTCTGGAAACACCATATATTTT. Protein product: CASTLASGNTIYF.

CDR3 DNA: TGTGCCAGCAGTTACTCCCGATATGCTGAAGCTTTCTTT. Amino acids: CASSYSRYAEAFF. This rearrangement joins TRBV6-5 to TRBJ1-1; D remains unclear. The germline CDR1 and CDR2 sequences are MNHEY and SVGAGI. Trimming stripped 0 bases from V and 6 bases from J, with 8 bases between. The CDR3 runs 13 residues.

Comments on this clone: Distinct nucleotide sequences in the sample also encode this CDR3. The gene calls are TRBV20-1 and TRBJ2-7; unclear D gene. Trimming took 5 bases from V and 1 from J, leaving 6 bases between them. CDR3 length: 11 amino acids. Looked up from germline, CDR1 is DFQATT and CDR2 is SNEGSKA (reference sequence). The DNA for the CDR3 is TGCAGTGCTCCCAGGTCCTACGAGCAGTACTTC. This encodes CSAPRSYEQYF.

This clone was seen a single time. The chain carries TRBV18 and TRBJ2-3; TRBD2 matches 9 bases. CDR1 is KGHSH and CDR2 is LQKENI in the germline V gene. This CDR3 region has 16 residues. J was trimmed by 2 bases and V by 1 base; bases with no gene match: 4. The CDR3 bases are TGTGCCAGCTCACCACTAGCGGGAGTTGACACAGATACGCAGTATTTT. This gives the protein CASSPLAGVDTDTQYF.

The chain carries TRBV7-9 and TRBJ2-2; 12 nucleotides align to TRBD2. The CDR3 has 18 amino acids. Germline lookup yields CDR1 SEHNR and CDR2 FQNEAQ (reference sequence). J lost 1 base, V lost 1 base, and 4 bases had no gene match. In nucleotides, the CDR3 is TGTGCCAGCAGCTTAGGCCCGGGACTAGCGGGGAACACCGGGGAGCTGTTTTTT. Residues: CASSLGPGLAGNTGELFF.